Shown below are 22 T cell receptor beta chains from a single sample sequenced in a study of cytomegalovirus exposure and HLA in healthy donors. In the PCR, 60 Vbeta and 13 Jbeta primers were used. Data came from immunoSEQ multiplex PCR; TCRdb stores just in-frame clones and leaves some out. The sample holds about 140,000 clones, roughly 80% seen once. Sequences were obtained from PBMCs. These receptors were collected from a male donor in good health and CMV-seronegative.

The CDR3 bases are TGTGCCAGCAACGAGGGGGGGCCGGGGGAGCAGTACTTC. Protein product: CASNEGGPGEQYF. The chain couples TRBV9 to TRBJ2-5, with D possibly matching TRBD2 (7 bases). The V end was cut by 6 bases, the J end by 11 bases, with 20 bases between. The CDR3 is 13 amino acids. The germline gives CDR1 SGDLS, CDR2 YYNGEE.

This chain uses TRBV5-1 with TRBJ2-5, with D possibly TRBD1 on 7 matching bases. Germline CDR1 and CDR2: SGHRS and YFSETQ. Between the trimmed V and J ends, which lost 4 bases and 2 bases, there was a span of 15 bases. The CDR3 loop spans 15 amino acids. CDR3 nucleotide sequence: TGCGCCAGCAGCCCCCCCCCAGGGGGGCAAGAGACCCAGTACTTC. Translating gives CASSPPPGGQETQYF.

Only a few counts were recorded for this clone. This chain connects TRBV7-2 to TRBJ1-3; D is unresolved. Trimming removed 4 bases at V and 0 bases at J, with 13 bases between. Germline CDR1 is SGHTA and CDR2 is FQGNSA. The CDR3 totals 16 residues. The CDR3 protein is CASSSRQSNSGNTIYF. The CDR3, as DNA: TGTGCCAGCAGCTCCAGGCAAAGCAACTCTGGAAACACCATATATTTT. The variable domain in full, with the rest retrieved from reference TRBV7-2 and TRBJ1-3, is GAGVSQSPSNKVTEKGKDVELRCDPISGHTALYWYRQSLGQGLEFLIYFQGNSAPDKSGLPSDRFSAERTGGSVSTLTIQRTQQEDSAVYLCASSSRQSNSGNTIYFGEGSWLTVV.

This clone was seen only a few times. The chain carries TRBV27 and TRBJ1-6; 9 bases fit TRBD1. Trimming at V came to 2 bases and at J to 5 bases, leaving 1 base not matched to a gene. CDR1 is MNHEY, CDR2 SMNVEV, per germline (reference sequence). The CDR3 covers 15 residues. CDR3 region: CASSLRTGDNSPLHF. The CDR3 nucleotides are TGTGCCAGCAGTTTACGGACAGGGGATAATTCACCCCTCCACTTT.

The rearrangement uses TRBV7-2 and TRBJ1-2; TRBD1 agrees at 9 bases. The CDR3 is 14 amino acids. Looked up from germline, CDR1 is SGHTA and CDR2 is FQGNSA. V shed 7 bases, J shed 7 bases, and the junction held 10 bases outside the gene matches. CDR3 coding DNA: TGTGCCAGCACCGTGGACAGGGGAAAGGGTGGCTACACCTTC. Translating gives CASTVDRGKGGYTF.

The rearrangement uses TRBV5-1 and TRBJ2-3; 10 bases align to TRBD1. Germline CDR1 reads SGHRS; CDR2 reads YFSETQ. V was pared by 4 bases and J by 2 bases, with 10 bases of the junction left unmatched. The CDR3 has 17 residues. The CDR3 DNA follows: TGCGCCAGCAGCCGGATCGGGGGACAGGGGCCCACAGATACGCAGTATTTT. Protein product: CASSRIGGQGPTDTQYF.

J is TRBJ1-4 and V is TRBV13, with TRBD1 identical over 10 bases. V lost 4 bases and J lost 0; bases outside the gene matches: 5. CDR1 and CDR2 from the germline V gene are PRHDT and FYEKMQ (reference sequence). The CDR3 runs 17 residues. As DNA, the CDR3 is TGTGCCAGCAGCTCGGGGACAGGGGTAACAACTAATGAAAAACTGTTTTTT. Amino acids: CASSSGTGVTTNEKLFF. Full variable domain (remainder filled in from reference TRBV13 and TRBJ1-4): AAGVIQSPRHLIKEKRETATLKCYPIPRHDTVYWYQQGPGQDPQFLISFYEKMQSDKGSIPDRFSAQQFSDYHSELNMSSLELGDSALYFCASSSGTGVTTNEKLFFGSGTQLSVL.

The CDR3 DNA reads as TGCGCCAGCAGCTTGGATCCAGGGGCGGCAGATACGCAGTATTTT. Translated, it gives CASSLDPGAADTQYF. This rearrangement joins TRBV5-1 to TRBJ2-3; possibly TRBD1 for D (6 bases). CDR1 is SGHRS and CDR2 is YFSETQ in the germline V gene. Trimming shortened V by 0 bases and J by 4 bases, and 12 bases separated the two germline ends. This CDR3 comprises 15 residues.

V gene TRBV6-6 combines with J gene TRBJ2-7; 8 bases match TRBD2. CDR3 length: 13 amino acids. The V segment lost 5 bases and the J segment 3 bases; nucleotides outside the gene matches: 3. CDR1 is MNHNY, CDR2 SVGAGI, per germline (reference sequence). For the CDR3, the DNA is TGTGCCAGCAGTCCCAGCGGGGGCTACGAGCAGTACTTC. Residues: CASSPSGGYEQYF.

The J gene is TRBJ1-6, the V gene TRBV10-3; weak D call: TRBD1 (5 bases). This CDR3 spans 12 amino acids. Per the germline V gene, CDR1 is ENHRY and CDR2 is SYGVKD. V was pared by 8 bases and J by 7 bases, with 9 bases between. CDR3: CAIRQGNSPLHF. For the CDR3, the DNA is TGTGCCATCCGGCAGGGAAATTCACCCCTCCACTTT.

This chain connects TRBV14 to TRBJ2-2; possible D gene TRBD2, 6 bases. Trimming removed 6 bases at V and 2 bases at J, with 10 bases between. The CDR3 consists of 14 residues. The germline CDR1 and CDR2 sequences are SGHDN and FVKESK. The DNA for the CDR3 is TGTGCCAGCAGTCCCGGGACTAACACCGGGGAGCTGTTTTTT. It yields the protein CASSPGTNTGELFF.

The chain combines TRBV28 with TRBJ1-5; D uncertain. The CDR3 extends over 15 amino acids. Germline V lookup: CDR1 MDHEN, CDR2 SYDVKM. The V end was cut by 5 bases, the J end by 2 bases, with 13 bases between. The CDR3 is CASSPRGLGNQPQHF. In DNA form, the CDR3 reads TGTGCCAGCAGTCCCCGGGGATTGGGCAATCAGCCCCAGCATTTT.

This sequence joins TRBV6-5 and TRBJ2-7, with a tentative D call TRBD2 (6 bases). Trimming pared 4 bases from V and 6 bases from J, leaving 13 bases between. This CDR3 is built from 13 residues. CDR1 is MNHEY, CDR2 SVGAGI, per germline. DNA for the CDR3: TGTGCCAGCAGTTCGACGCTAGCGACCGAGCAGTACTTC. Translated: CASSSTLATEQYF.

The CDR3 loop is CASSRPGQADYGYTF. Written as DNA, the CDR3 is TGTGCCAGCAGTAGACCGGGACAGGCCGATTATGGCTACACCTTC. The V and J genes are TRBV6-6 and TRBJ1-2, with 8 nucleotides matching TRBD1. The CDR3 runs to 15 residues. V shed 5 bases and J 5 bases; nucleotides not matched to a gene: 10. The germline V gene has CDR1 MNHNY and CDR2 SVGAGI (reference sequence).

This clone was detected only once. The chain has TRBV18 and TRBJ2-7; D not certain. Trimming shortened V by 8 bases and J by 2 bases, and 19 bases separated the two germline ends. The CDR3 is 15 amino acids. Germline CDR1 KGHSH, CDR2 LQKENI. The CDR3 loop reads CASRPRTAPPYEQYF. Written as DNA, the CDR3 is TGTGCCAGCCGCCCTCGCACAGCTCCACCCTACGAGCAGTACTTC. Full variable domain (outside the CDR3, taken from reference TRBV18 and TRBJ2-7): NAGVMQNPRHLVRRRGQEARLRCSPMKGHSHVYWYRQLPEEGLKFMVYLQKENIIDESGMPKERFSAEFPKEGPSILRIQQVVRGDSAAYFCASRPRTAPPYEQYFGPGTRLTVT.

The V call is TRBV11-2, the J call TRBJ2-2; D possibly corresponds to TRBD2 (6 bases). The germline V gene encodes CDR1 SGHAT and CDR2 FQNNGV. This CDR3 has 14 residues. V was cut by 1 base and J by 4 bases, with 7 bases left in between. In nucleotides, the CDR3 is TGTGCCAGCAGCTTAGCGGGACTCACCGGGGAGCTGTTTTTT. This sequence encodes CASSLAGLTGELFF. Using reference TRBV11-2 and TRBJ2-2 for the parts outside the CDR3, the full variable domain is EAGVAQSPRYKIIEKRQSVAFWCNPISGHATLYWYQQILGQGPKLLIQFQNNGVVDDSQLPKDRFSAERLKGVDSTLKIQPAKLEDSAVYLCASSLAGLTGELFFGEGSRLTVL.

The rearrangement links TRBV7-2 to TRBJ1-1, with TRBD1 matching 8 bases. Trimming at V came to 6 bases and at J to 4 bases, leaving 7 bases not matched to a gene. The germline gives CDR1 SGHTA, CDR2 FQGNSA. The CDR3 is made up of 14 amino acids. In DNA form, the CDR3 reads TGTGCCAGCAGTTCGGACAGGGCGGGCACTGAAGCTTTCTTT. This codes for CASSSDRAGTEAFF.

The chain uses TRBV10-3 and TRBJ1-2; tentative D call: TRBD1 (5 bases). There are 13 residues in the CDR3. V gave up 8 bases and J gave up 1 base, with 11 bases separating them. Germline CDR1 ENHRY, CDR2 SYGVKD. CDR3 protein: CAIGAQGNYGYTF. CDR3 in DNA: TGTGCCATCGGGGCGCAGGGTAACTATGGCTACACCTTC.

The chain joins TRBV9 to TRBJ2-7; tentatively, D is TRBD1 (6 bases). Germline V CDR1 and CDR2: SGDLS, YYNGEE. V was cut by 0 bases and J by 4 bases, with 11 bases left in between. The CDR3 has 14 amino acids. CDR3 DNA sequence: TGTGCCAGCAGCGTAGAACAGGGAATGTACGAGCAGTACTTC. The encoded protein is CASSVEQGMYEQYF.

DNA of the CDR3: TGTGCCAGCAGTCCAAACCCGGGACAGGGCGGCTACACCTTC. It yields the protein CASSPNPGQGGYTF. This chain links TRBV28 with TRBJ1-2, with TRBD1 identical over 9 bases. The germline V gene encodes CDR1 MDHEN and CDR2 SYDVKM. The CDR3 has 14 residues. J lost 8 bases, V lost 5 bases, and 9 bases had no gene match.

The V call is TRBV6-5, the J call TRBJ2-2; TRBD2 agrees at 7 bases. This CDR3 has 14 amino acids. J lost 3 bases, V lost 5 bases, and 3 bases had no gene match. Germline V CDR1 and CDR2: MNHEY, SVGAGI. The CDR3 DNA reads TGTGCCAGCAGTCTGGGGGGGTACACCGGGGAGCTGTTTTTT. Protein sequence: CASSLGGYTGELFF.

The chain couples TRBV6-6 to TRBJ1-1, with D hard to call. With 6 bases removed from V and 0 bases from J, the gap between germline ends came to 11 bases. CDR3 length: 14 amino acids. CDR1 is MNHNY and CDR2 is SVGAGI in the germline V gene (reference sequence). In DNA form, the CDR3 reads TGTGCCAGCAGCCCCCATCAAATGAACACTGAAGCTTTCTTT. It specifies CASSPHQMNTEAFF.